This T cell receptor beta chain is drawn from a study of control samples from healthy donors and cancer patients. V lost 2 bases to trimming and J lost 4 bases, with 8 bases between them. This CDR3 is built from 13 residues. CDR1 is MDHEN and CDR2 is SYDVKM in the germline V gene. TCRdb's table, derived via immunoSEQ multiplex PCR, lists solely in-frame clones and lacks some. The repertoire consists of approximately 150,000 clones, with around 92% occurring once and the leading ten covering approximately 3.2%. The chain combines TRBV28 with TRBJ1-2, with D hard to call. Sample: blood. This sequence was found in a man younger than 45 in good health. DNA for the CDR3: TGTGCCAGCAGTTTAGGCAGATCCTATGGCTACACCTTC. It is translated as CASSLGRSYGYTF.